Listed here are 8 T cell receptor beta chains from one sample, sequenced in a study of shared clonotypes between healthy human individuals. Only in-frame clones appear in the TCRdb table, and some are missing; sequencing was by immunoSEQ multiplex PCR. The sample contains roughly 2.2 million clones, 92% of which appear only once. Sequencing was done on a sample of naive CD4+ T cells from PBMCs. Documented subset: CD45RA+ positively selected. Every receptor here comes from a young man in good health. Some clones in this sample may be carry-over from other donors' samples.

About this clone: Other DNA sequences of this sample code for an identical CDR3. V usage is TRBV18 and J usage is TRBJ2-7; the match to TRBD2 covers 8 bases. The CDR3 covers 13 residues. The J segment lost 4 bases and the V segment lost 1 base, leaving 0 bases of the junction unmatched. Germline V lookup: CDR1 KGHSH, CDR2 LQKENI. The CDR3 region is CASSPLAGYEQYF. The CDR3 DNA reads as TGTGCCAGCTCACCACTAGCGGGGTACGAGCAGTACTTC.

The rearrangement links TRBV19 to TRBJ1-3; TRBD1 might be the D (6 bases). Trimming cost V 4 bases and J 2 bases, with 9 bases left between them. Per the germline V gene, CDR1 is LNHDA and CDR2 is SQIVND (reference sequence). This CDR3 contains 14 residues. CDR3 sequence reads: CASSNTGTGNTIYF. For the CDR3, the DNA is TGTGCCAGTAGTAACACAGGGACTGGAAACACCATATATTTT. Full variable domain (rest looked up from reference TRBV19 and TRBJ1-3): DGGITQSPKYLFRKEGQNVTLSCEQNLNHDAMYWYRQDPGQGLRLIYYSQIVNDFQKGDIAEGYSVSREKKESFPLTVTSAQKNPTAFYLCASSNTGTGNTIYFGEGSWLTVV.

Turning to this clone: This specimen includes other DNA sequences encoding the same CDR3. This rearrangement joins TRBV5-1 to TRBJ1-2; no firm D call. This CDR3 has 13 residues. Germline CDR1 reads SGHRS; CDR2 reads YFSETQ. The V end was cut by 0 bases, the J end by 4 bases, with 7 bases between. The CDR3 nucleotides are TGCGCCAGCAGCTTGGACGGCCCCTATGGCTACACCTTC. The encoded protein is CASSLDGPYGYTF.

V gene TRBV30 combines with J gene TRBJ2-1, with 9 bases aligning to TRBD2. Germline CDR1 is GTSNPN and CDR2 is SVGIG (reference sequence). The trim removed 4 bases at V and 2 bases at J, leaving 3 bases unmatched. The CDR3 length is 14 residues. CDR3 region: CAWTSGTTYNEQFF. The DNA for the CDR3 is TGTGCCTGGACTAGCGGGACTACCTACAATGAGCAGTTCTTC.

This chain links TRBV18 with TRBJ1-3; D gene unclear. The V gene's germline CDR1 is KGHSH and CDR2 LQKENI. Trimming left V 6 bases short and J 4 bases short, with 19 bases between. The CDR3 loop spans 16 amino acids. The CDR3 sequence is CASSPTRGQAGNTIYF. The CDR3 DNA is TGTGCCAGCTCTCCGACTCGAGGGCAAGCGGGAAACACCATATATTTT.

This rearrangement joins TRBV7-3 to TRBJ2-3; D is possibly TRBD2 (5 bases). Trimming left V 4 bases short and J 2 bases short, with 16 bases between. The CDR3 loop spans 16 amino acids. The germline V gene has CDR1 SGHTA and CDR2 FQGTGA. This CDR3 reads CASSSRSGTYTDTQYF. The CDR3 DNA sequence: TGTGCCAGCAGCTCCCGCAGCGGTACCTACACAGATACGCAGTATTTT.

Concerning this clone: At the DNA level, this CDR3 is encoded by other sequences in the same sample as well. The chain joins TRBV7-3 to TRBJ1-5; no definite D call. Germline CDR1 SGHTA, CDR2 FQGTGA. V was trimmed by 2 bases and J by 7 bases, leaving 9 bases between them. The CDR3 has 13 residues. The CDR3 DNA sequence: TGTGCCAGCAGCTTATCCCCTGGCCAGCCCCAGCATTTT. Protein: CASSLSPGQPQHF.

The CDR3 DNA is TGTGCCTGGAAAAGACAGGGGACTGAGGCCAAAAACATTCAGTACTTC. It encodes CAWKRQGTEAKNIQYF. The chain joins TRBV30 to TRBJ2-4; 8 nucleotides align to TRBD1. Germline V gives CDR1 GTSNPN, CDR2 SVGIG (reference sequence). V shed 4 bases, J shed 1 base, and the junction held 9 bases outside the gene matches. The CDR3 spans 16 residues.